The 28 T cell receptor beta chains listed next were all sequenced from one sample in a study of beta chain features in type 1 diabetes. Reverse transcription of all isolated RNA meant that expressed TCRB transcripts were sequenced. Libraries were prepared by immunoSEQ multiplex PCR; TCRdb keeps only in-frame clonotypes and omits some of them. The sample has 150,000 to 180,000 clones, around 10% seen once; the top ten hold approximately 2%. The sequencing input was central memory CD4+ T cells from blood. These receptors were collected from a man aged 18 to 29 in good health.

The rearrangement joins TRBV2 to TRBJ2-7; 7 bases align to TRBD1. Germline V gene lookup returns CDR1 SNHLY and CDR2 FYNNEI. The CDR3 covers 12 residues. With V trimmed by 4 bases and J by 7 bases, 4 bases remained unmatched. The CDR3 loop reads CASSGQGEEQYF. The CDR3 coding sequence is TGTGCCAGCAGTGGACAGGGTGAAGAGCAGTACTTC.

The rearrangement links TRBV7-2 to TRBJ2-5, with a possible D match to TRBD2 (5 bases). The V and J ends lost 3 bases and 5 bases respectively, with 16 bases between them. CDR1 and CDR2 from the germline V gene are SGHTA and FQGNSA. The CDR3 is 15 amino acids. The CDR3: CASSLGRSSRETQYF. The CDR3 bases are TGTGCCAGCAGCTTGGGGAGAAGTAGCAGGGAGACCCAGTACTTC. The variable domain in full, with the rest retrieved from reference TRBV7-2 and TRBJ2-5, is GAGVSQSPSNKVTEKGKDVELRCDPISGHTALYWYRQSLGQGLEFLIYFQGNSAPDKSGLPSDRFSAERTGGSVSTLTIQRTQQEDSAVYLCASSLGRSSRETQYFGPGTRLLVL.

J is TRBJ1-5 and V is TRBV7-8; 9 bases are shared with TRBD1. Germline V gives CDR1 SGHVS, CDR2 FQNEAQ. Germline trimming cut 3 bases from V and 3 bases from J; bases unmatched to any gene: 3. The CDR3 has 15 residues. CDR3 residues: CASSLGQGNNQPQHF. The CDR3 DNA reads TGTGCCAGCAGCTTGGGACAGGGAAACAATCAGCCCCAGCATTTT.

This clone was observed a few times. The chain has TRBV6-5 and TRBJ2-1; 10 nucleotides agree with TRBD2. Germline-derived CDR1 and CDR2 are MNHEY and SVGAGI. V trimming: 5 bases; J trimming: 10 bases; junction bases outside the gene matches: 8. There are 14 residues in the CDR3. CDR3 sequence: CASSAMGLANEQFF. DNA of the CDR3: TGTGCCAGCAGTGCCATGGGACTAGCGAACGAGCAGTTCTTC.

This chain joins TRBV19 and TRBJ1-2; TRBD1 agrees at 7 bases. J lost 8 bases, V lost 3 bases, and 3 bases had no gene match. CDR3 size: 12 residues. The germline gives CDR1 LNHDA, CDR2 SQIVND (reference sequence). CDR3 sequence reads: CASSMRGQGYTF. For the CDR3, the DNA is TGTGCCAGTAGTATGCGGGGACAGGGCTACACCTTC. Using reference TRBV19 and TRBJ1-2 for the parts outside the CDR3, the full variable domain is DGGITQSPKYLFRKEGQNVTLSCEQNLNHDAMYWYRQDPGQGLRLIYYSQIVNDFQKGDIAEGYSVSREKKESFPLTVTSAQKNPTAFYLCASSMRGQGYTFGSGTRLTVV.

This clone was seen more than once but under ten times. CDR3 DNA: TGTGCCAGCAGCGTTACGGAAAGGGGCAACACTGAAGCTTTCTTT. It yields the protein CASSVTERGNTEAFF. The chain links TRBV9 to TRBJ1-1, with D perhaps TRBD1 (5 bases). This CDR3 is 15 amino acids long. V was cut by 2 bases and J by 2 bases, with 13 bases left in between. CDR1 SGDLS and CDR2 YYNGEE come from the germline V gene.

The table lists this clone with a few counts. V gene TRBV10-3 combines with J gene TRBJ1-1, with no clear D. The CDR3 extends over 13 amino acids. V lost 6 bases to trimming and J lost 0 bases, with 8 bases between them. The germline gives CDR1 ENHRY, CDR2 SYGVKD. In DNA form, the CDR3 reads TGTGCCATCAGGCAGCTTATGAACACTGAAGCTTTCTTT. Protein sequence: CAIRQLMNTEAFF.

This clone was detected ten times or more. The CDR3 region has the DNA TGTGCCTGGAGCCGGACAGGGTATTCAGATACGCAGTATTTT. Translated, it gives CAWSRTGYSDTQYF. This chain uses TRBV30 with TRBJ2-3; 8 bases fit TRBD1. V lost 3 bases, J lost 4 bases, and 6 bases stayed unmatched. Germline V gives CDR1 GTSNPN, CDR2 SVGIG (reference sequence). The CDR3 has 14 residues.

This clone was counted between two and nine times. The chain recombines TRBV13 with TRBJ2-1; D gene unclear. Germline V gene data show CDR1 as PRHDT and CDR2 as FYEKMQ (reference sequence). The length of the CDR3 is 13 residues. The V and J ends lost 5 bases and 4 bases respectively, with 9 bases between them. The CDR3 reads CASSPDEYNEQFF. CDR3 nucleotide sequence: TGTGCCAGCAGCCCCGACGAGTACAATGAGCAGTTCTTC.

V and J are TRBV29-1 and TRBJ1-1; D perhaps matches TRBD1 (5 bases). Germline loops: CDR1 SQVTM, CDR2 ANQGSEA. This CDR3 contains 15 residues. V gave up 3 bases and J gave up 1 base, with 15 bases separating them. The CDR3 region has the DNA TGCAGCGTTGAGGGGTTACGAGGGGCGAACACTGAAGCTTTCTTT. Translated, it gives CSVEGLRGANTEAFF.

The table lists this clone with a few counts. V gene TRBV5-1 combines with J gene TRBJ2-1, with D maybe TRBD1 (7 bases). This CDR3 region has 15 residues. CDR1 is SGHRS, CDR2 YFSETQ, per germline. V was cut by 3 bases and J by 2 bases, with 12 bases left in between. CDR3 nucleotide sequence: TGCGCCAGCAGCTCAGGGGGAGGACCCTACAATGAGCAGTTCTTC. Translation: CASSSGGGPYNEQFF.

This clone was found a few times. The chain combines TRBV14 with TRBJ2-5, with TRBD2 matching 8 bases. V was pared by 4 bases and J by 5 bases, with 3 bases of the junction left unmatched. The CDR3 length is 13 residues. Germline loops: CDR1 SGHDN, CDR2 FVKESK. The CDR3 is CASSPGGRETQYF. The CDR3 DNA reads TGTGCCAGCAGCCCGGGGGGGCGCGAGACCCAGTACTTC. Combining the CDR3 with reference TRBV14 and TRBJ2-5 gives the whole variable domain EAGVTQFPSHSVIEKGQTVTLRCDPISGHDNLYWYRRVMGKEIKFLLHFVKESKQDESGMPNNRFLAERTGGTYSTLKVQPAELEDSGVYFCASSPGGRETQYFGPGTRLLVL.

CDR3 amino acids: CASSSWTGRANQPQHF. CDR3 DNA sequence: TGTGCCAGCAGCTCCTGGACAGGGAGGGCCAATCAGCCCCAGCATTTT. The chain has TRBV7-3 and TRBJ1-5, with 8 nucleotides matching TRBD1. This CDR3 region has 16 residues. The germline CDR1 and CDR2 sequences are SGHTA and FQGTGA. With V trimmed by 4 bases and J by 3 bases, 8 bases remained unmatched.

This clone was seen more than once but under ten times. The rearrangement links TRBV11-1 to TRBJ2-7, with TRBD1 matching 9 bases. V was pared by 3 bases and J by 5 bases, with 5 bases of the junction left unmatched. The CDR3 length is 14 residues. CDR1 is SGHAT, CDR2 FQDESV, per germline (reference sequence). The CDR3 is CASSLGQGIHEQYF. The CDR3, as DNA: TGTGCCAGCAGCTTGGGACAGGGAATACACGAGCAGTACTTC. Drawing the rest from reference TRBV11-1 and TRBJ2-7, the complete variable domain is EAEVAQSPRYKITEKSQAVAFWCDPISGHATLYWYRQILGQGPELLVQFQDESVVDDSQLPKDRFSAERLKGVDSTLKIQPAELGDSAMYLCASSLGQGIHEQYFGPGTRLTVT.

This clone was seen only a few times. The V gene is TRBV27, the J gene TRBJ2-7; D may be TRBD2 (5 bases). The CDR3 loop spans 12 amino acids. Germline loops: CDR1 MNHEY, CDR2 SMNVEV (reference sequence). V was trimmed by 2 bases and J by 9 bases, leaving 11 bases between them. CDR3 in DNA: TGTGCCAGCAGTTTAAACGGAGGCCCGCAGTACTTC. This gives the protein CASSLNGGPQYF.

This clone was observed a few times. This chain links TRBV19 with TRBJ1-2, with no clear D. V was clipped by 7 bases and J by 2 bases, with 11 bases between them. The germline V gene encodes CDR1 LNHDA and CDR2 SQIVND (reference sequence). The CDR3 has 13 residues. The CDR3 DNA reads TGTGCCAGTACCAATCCAGAGAACTATGGCTACACCTTC. Translated: CASTNPENYGYTF.

V and J are TRBV4-3 and TRBJ1-5; TRBD1 matches at 9 bases. V was clipped by 5 bases and J by 0 bases; unmatched bases: 17. The CDR3 consists of 20 residues. Germline V gene data show CDR1 as LGHNA and CDR2 as YSLEER. CDR3 in DNA: TGCGCCAGCAGCTCGCTAGACGGGACAGGGCGGATCTTTAGCAATCAGCCCCAGCATTTT. This sequence encodes CASSSLDGTGRIFSNQPQHF.

This clone was seen only a few times. The V call is TRBV28, the J call TRBJ1-2; 8 positions agree with TRBD1. The CDR3 spans 13 residues. V was pared by 3 bases and J by 4 bases, with 1 base of the junction left unmatched. Germline values: CDR1 MDHEN, CDR2 SYDVKM. As DNA, the CDR3 is TGTGCCAGCAGTTTCGGACAGGGCTATGGCTACACCTTC. Translation gives CASSFGQGYGYTF.

This clone was seen more than once but under ten times. The rearrangement links TRBV2 to TRBJ2-7; 8 bases are a match to TRBD2. Germline V gene data show CDR1 as SNHLY and CDR2 as FYNNEI. V was pared by 7 bases and J by 4 bases, with 9 bases of the junction left unmatched. The CDR3 totals 14 residues. The CDR3 is CASMDPGGNYEQYF. In nucleotides, the CDR3 is TGTGCCAGCATGGACCCGGGAGGGAATTACGAGCAGTACTTC.

The chain uses TRBV6-5 and TRBJ1-2; TRBD1 might be the D (5 bases). The CDR3 runs 14 residues. CDR1 is MNHEY and CDR2 is SVGAGI in the germline V gene. The V end lost 6 bases, the J end lost 2 bases, and 13 bases lay between the germline ends. The chain's CDR3 is CASSRGGVNYGYTF. CDR3 bases: TGTGCCAGCAGCCGCGGGGGGGTGAACTATGGCTACACCTTC.

V usage is TRBV4-1 and J usage is TRBJ2-1; unclear D gene. Looked up from germline, CDR1 is MGHRA and CDR2 is YSYEKL. This CDR3 spans 18 amino acids. V lost 1 base, J lost 4 bases, and 20 bases lay in between. CDR3 residues: CASSQAIQSRKLYNEQFF. The CDR3 nucleotides are TGCGCCAGCAGCCAAGCGATCCAATCCCGGAAACTTTACAATGAGCAGTTCTTC.

Ten or more counts support this clone. This chain joins TRBV21-1 and TRBJ2-3; the D call in the table, TRBD1, was not verified against the DNA. TRBV21-1 is assigned pseudogene status. The CDR3 has 20 amino acids. This chain's CDR3 is CASSNQLTAYYRYSTDTQYF. DNA for the CDR3: TGTGCCAGCAGCAACCAGCTGACAGCCTACTACCGTTATAGCACAGATACGCAGTATTTT.

This chain connects TRBV15 to TRBJ1-4, with D unclear. The CDR3 is 15 residues long. Between the trimmed V and J ends, which lost 1 base and 2 bases, there was a span of 8 bases. The germline V gene encodes CDR1 LNHNV and CDR2 YYDKDF (reference sequence). The CDR3 coding sequence is TGTGCCACCAGCAGAGTAAAGGGTACTAATGAAAAACTGTTTTTT. Translating it yields CATSRVKGTNEKLFF.

This clone was counted between two and nine times. V usage is TRBV28 and J usage is TRBJ2-1; TRBD1 might be the D (5 bases). The V and J ends lost 5 bases and 9 bases respectively, with 11 bases between them. The CDR3 spans 12 residues. From germline, CDR1 is MDHEN and CDR2 SYDVKM. The CDR3 DNA is TGTGCCAGCAGTCCAGGGTGGAGTGAGCAGTTCTTC. It translates to CASSPGWSEQFF.

The J gene is TRBJ1-2, the V gene TRBV7-2; D not resolved. Trimming left V 3 bases short and J 4 bases short, with 9 bases between. CDR1 SGHTA and CDR2 FQGNSA come from the germline V gene. CDR3 length equals 13 residues. Here the CDR3 reads CASSLRIVYGYTF. CDR3 bases: TGTGCCAGCAGCTTGAGAATCGTCTATGGCTACACCTTC.

V gene TRBV7-2 combines with J gene TRBJ2-7; D may be TRBD1 or TRBD2 (5 bases each). The CDR3 is made up of 15 amino acids. V was trimmed by 3 bases and J by 2 bases, leaving 14 bases between them. Germline CDR1 and CDR2: SGHTA and FQGNSA. This CDR3 is CASSLQGGGTYEQYF. The DNA of the CDR3 is TGTGCCAGCAGCTTGCAGGGTGGGGGAACCTACGAGCAGTACTTC.

This clone was seen a handful of times. The sample has other DNA sequences that encode this CDR3 too. The chain links TRBV5-1 to TRBJ2-5; no clear D gene. This CDR3 region has 11 residues. V was shortened by 4 bases and J by 2 bases, with 3 bases between the two germline ends. The germline CDR1 and CDR2 sequences are SGHRS and YFSETQ. CDR3 DNA sequence: TGCGCCAGCAGCGCACAAGAGACCCAGTACTTC. As protein: CASSAQETQYF.

This clone has only a few counts. The CDR3 sequence: CASSLRQGGLETQYF. The CDR3 DNA reads as TGCGCCAGCAGCTTGCGACAGGGCGGTCTGGAGACCCAGTACTTC. The gene calls are TRBV5-1 and TRBJ2-5; 7 bases fit TRBD1. CDR3 length equals 15 residues. The germline CDR1 and CDR2 sequences are SGHRS and YFSETQ. V was clipped by 1 base and J by 5 bases; unmatched bases: 8.